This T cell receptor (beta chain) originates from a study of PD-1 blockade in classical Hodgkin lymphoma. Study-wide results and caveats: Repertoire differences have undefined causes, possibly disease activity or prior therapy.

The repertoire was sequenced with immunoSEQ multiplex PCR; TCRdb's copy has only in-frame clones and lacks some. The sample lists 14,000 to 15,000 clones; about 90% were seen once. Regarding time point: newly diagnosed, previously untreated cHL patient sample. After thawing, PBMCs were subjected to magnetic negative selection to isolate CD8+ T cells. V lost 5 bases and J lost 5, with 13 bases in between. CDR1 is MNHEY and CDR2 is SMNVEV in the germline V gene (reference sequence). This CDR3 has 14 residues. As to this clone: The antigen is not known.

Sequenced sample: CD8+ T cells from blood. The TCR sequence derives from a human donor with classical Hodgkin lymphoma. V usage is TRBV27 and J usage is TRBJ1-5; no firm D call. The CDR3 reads CASSEDGNYQPQHF. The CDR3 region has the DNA TGTGCCAGCAGTGAGGACGGAAACTATCAGCCCCAGCATTTT.